This T cell receptor beta chain was obtained from a study of beta chain features in type 1 diabetes. Regarding the study as a whole: Individuals with type 1 diabetes displayed fewer insertions and more deletions at VDJ junctions.

The germline V gene has CDR1 SNHLY and CDR2 FYNNEI. The CDR3 consists of 14 residues. Unmatched junction bases numbered 3, after V lost 6 bases and J lost 4 bases. Sorted cells reached over 95% purity in every population. With respect to this clone: Antigen: not known.

TCRB transcripts that were expressed got sequenced, as all of the isolated RNA had been reverse transcribed. Measured with immunoSEQ multiplex PCR; TCRdb has only the in-frame clones, and not every one. The profile shows nearly 250,000 clones, 11% to 15% of them singletons. V gene TRBV2 combines with J gene TRBJ2-1; 10 bases map to TRBD2. This receptor was taken from a woman aged 40 to 50 in good health. The sequencing sample was made of naive CD4+ T cells from blood. As DNA, the CDR3 is TGTGCCAGCAGGGGGACTAGCGAATACAATGAGCAGTTCTTC. The encoded protein is CASRGTSEYNEQFF.